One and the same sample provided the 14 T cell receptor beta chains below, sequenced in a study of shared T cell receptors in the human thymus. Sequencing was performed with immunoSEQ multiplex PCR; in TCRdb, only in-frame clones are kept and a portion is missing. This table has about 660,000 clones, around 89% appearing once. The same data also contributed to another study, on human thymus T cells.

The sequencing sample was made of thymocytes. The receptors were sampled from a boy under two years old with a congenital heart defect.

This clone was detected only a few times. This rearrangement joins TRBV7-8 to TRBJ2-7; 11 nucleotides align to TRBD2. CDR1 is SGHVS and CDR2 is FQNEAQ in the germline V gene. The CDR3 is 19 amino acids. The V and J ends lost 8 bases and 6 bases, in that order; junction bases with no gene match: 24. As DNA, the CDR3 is TGTGCCAGCTGCATTACCGGGACTAGCGGATTTCTTATTCCGGGCGAGCAGTACTTC. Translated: CASCITGTSGFLIPGEQYF.

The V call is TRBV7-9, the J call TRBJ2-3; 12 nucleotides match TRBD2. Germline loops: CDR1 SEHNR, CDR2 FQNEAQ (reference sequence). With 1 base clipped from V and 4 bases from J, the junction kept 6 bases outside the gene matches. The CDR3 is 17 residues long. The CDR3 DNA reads TGTGCCAGCAGCTTAGGGCTAGCGGGAGGGCCAGCAGATACGCAGTATTTT. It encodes CASSLGLAGGPADTQYF.

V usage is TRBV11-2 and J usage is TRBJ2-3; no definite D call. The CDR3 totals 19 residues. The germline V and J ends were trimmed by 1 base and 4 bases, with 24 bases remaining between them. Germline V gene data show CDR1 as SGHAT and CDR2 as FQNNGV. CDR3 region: CASSLVEDVSPGSPDTQYF. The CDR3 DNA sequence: TGTGCCAGCAGCTTAGTAGAAGATGTCTCGCCCGGGTCCCCAGATACGCAGTATTTT.

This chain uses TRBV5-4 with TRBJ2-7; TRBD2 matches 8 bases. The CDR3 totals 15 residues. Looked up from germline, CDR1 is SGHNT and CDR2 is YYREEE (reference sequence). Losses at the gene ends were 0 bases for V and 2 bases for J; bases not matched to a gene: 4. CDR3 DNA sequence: TGTGCCAGCAGCTTGGGGGTGGGACTAGCCTACGAGCAGTACTTC. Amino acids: CASSLGVGLAYEQYF.

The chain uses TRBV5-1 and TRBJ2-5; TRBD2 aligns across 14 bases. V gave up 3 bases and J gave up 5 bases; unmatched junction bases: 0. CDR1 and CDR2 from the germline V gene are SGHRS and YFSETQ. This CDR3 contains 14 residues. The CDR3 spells CASSWTSGRETQYF. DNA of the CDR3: TGCGCCAGCAGCTGGACTAGCGGGAGGGAGACCCAGTACTTC.

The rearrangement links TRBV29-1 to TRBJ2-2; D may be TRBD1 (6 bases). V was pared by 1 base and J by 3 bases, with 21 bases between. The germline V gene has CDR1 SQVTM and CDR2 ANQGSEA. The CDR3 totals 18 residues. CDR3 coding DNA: TGCAGCGTTGAAGGTCGGGGACGTCAGGGGCGGGACACCGGGGAGCTGTTTTTT. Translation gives CSVEGRGRQGRDTGELFF.

The CDR3 sequence: CASTQGDPYEQYF. CDR3 nucleotides: TGTGCCAGCACCCAGGGCGACCCCTACGAGCAGTACTTC. The chain combines TRBV6-1 with TRBJ2-7; TRBD1 might be the D (5 bases). V lost 7 bases, J lost 2 bases, and 12 bases lay in between. The germline gives CDR1 MNHNS, CDR2 SASEGT. The CDR3 has 13 amino acids.

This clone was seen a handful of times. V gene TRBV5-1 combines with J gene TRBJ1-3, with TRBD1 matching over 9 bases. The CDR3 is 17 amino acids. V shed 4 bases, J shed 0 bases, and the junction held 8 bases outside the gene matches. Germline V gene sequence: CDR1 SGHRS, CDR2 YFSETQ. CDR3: CASSPGQGPLSGNTIYF. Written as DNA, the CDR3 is TGCGCCAGCAGCCCGGGACAGGGCCCACTCTCTGGAAACACCATATATTTT.

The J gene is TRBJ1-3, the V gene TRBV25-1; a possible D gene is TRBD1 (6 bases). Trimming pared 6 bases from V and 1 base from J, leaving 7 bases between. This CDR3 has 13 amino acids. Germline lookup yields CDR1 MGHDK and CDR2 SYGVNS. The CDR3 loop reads CASRQGSGNTIYF. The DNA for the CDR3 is TGTGCCAGCAGGCAGGGGTCTGGAAACACCATATATTTT.

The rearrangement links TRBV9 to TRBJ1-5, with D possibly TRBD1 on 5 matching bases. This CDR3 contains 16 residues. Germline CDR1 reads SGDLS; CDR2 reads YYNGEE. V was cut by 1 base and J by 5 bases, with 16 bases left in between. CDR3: CASSVRNRGDHQPQHF. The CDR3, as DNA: TGTGCCAGCAGCGTAAGGAATCGGGGGGACCATCAGCCCCAGCATTTT.

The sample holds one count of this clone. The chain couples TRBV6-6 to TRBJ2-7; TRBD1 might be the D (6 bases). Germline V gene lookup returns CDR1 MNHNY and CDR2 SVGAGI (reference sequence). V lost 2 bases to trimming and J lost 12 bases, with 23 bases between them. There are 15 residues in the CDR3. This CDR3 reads CASSYQRSSGDGGYF. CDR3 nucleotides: TGTGCCAGCAGTTACCAGCGATCCTCAGGGGATGGGGGGTACTTC.

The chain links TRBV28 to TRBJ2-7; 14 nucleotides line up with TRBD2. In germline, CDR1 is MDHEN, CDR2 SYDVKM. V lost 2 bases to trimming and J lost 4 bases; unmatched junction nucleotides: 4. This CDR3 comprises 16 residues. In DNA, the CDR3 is TGTGCCAGCAGTTTAGTCCGGACTAGCGGGAGGTACGAGCAGTACTTC. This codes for CASSLVRTSGRYEQYF.

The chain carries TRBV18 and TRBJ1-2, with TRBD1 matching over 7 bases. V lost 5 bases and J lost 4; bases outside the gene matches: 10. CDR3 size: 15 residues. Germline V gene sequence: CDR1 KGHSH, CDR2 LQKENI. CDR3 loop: CASSTPATGLYGYTF. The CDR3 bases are TGTGCCAGCTCAACCCCCGCGACAGGGCTCTATGGCTACACCTTC.

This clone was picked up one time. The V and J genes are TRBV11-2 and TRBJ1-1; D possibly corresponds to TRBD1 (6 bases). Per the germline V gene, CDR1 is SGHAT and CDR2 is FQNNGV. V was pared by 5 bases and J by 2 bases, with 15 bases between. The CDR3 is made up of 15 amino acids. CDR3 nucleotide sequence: TGTGCCAGCAGCCCCACGACAGGCTCCAACACTGAAGCTTTCTTT. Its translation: CASSPTTGSNTEAFF.